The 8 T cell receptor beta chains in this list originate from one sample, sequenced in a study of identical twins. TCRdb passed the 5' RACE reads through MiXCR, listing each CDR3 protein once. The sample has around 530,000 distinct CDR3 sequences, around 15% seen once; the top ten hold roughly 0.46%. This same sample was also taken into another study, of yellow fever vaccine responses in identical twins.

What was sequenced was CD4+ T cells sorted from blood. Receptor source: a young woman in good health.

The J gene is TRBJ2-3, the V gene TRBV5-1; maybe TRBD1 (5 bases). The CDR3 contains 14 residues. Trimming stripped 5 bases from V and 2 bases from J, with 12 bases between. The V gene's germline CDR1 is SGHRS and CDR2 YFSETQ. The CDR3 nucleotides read TGCGCCAGCAGAGCGACAGTTGACACAGATACGCAGTATTTT. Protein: CASRATVDTDTQYF. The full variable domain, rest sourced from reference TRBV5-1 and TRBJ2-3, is KAGVTQTPRYLIKTRGQQVTLSCSPISGHRSVSWYQQTPGQGLQFLFEYFSETQRNKGNFPGRFSGRQFSNSRSEMNVSTLELGDSALYLCASRATVDTDTQYFGPGTRLTVL.

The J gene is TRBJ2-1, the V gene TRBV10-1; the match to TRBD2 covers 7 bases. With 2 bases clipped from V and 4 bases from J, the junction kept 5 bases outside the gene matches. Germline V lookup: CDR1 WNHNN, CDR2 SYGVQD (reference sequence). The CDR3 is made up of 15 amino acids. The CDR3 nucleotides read TGCGCCAGCAGTGAGATGGCGGGAGCTTACAATGAGCAGTTCTTC. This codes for CASSEMAGAYNEQFF.

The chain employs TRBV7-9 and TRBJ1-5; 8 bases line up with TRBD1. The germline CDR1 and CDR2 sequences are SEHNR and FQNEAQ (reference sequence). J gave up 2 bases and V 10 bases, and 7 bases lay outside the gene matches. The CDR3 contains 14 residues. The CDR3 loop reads CATSGGQGNQPQHF. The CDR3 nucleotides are TGTGCCACCTCTGGGGGACAGGGCAATCAGCCCCAGCATTTT.

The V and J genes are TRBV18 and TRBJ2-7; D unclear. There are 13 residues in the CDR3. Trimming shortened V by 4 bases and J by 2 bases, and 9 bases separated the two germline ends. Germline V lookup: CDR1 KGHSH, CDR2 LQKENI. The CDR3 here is CASSRSITYEQYV. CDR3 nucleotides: TGTGCCAGCTCACGCAGTATAACCTACGAGCAGTACGTC.

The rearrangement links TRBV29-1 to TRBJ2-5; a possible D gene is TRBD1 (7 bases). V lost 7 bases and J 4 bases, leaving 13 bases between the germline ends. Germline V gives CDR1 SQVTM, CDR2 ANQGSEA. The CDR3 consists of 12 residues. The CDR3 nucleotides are TGCAGCGCCAACAGGGGAGGAGAGACCCAGTACTTC. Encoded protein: CSANRGGETQYF.

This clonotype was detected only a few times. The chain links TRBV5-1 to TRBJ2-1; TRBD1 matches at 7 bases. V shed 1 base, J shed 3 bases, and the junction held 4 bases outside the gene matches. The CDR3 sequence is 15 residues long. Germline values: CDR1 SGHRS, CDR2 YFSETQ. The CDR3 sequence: CASSLRTGNYNEQFF. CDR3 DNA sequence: TGCGCCAGCAGCTTGAGGACAGGAAACTACAATGAGCAGTTCTTC.

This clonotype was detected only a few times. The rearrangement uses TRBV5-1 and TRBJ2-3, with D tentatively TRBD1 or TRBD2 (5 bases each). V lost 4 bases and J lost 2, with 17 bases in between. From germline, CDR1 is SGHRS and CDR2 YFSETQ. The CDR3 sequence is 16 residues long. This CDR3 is CASSPMLRGDTDTQYF. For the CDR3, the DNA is TGCGCCAGCAGCCCGATGTTACGGGGCGACACAGATACGCAGTATTTT.

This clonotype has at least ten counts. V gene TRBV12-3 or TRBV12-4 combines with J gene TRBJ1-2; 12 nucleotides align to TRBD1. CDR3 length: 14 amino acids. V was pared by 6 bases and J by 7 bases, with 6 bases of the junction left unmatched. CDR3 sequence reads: CASRPGQGAFGYTF. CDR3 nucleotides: TGTGCCAGCAGACCGGGACAGGGGGCGTTTGGCTACACCTTC.